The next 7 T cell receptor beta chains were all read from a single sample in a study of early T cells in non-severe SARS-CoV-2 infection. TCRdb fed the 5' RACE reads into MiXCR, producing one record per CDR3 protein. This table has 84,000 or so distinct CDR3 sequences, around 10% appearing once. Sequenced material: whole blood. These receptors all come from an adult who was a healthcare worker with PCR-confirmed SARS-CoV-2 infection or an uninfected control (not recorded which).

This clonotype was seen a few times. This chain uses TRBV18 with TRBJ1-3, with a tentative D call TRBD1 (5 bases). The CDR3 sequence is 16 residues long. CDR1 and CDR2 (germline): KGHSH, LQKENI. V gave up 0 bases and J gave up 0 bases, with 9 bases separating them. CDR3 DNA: TGTGCCAGCTCACCACCTGCAGGGCGCTCTGGAAACACCATATATTTT. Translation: CASSPPAGRSGNTIYF.

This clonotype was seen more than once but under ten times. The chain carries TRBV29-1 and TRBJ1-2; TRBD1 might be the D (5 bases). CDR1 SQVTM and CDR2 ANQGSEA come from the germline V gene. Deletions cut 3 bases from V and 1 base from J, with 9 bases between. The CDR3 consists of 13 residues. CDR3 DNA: TGCAGCGTTGATCAGGGTTATAACTATGGCTACACCTTC. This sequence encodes CSVDQGYNYGYTF.

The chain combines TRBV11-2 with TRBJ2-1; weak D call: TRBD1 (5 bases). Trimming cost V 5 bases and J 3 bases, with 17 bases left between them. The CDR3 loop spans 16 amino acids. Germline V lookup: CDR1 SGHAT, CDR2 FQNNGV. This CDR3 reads CASSPWGRESYNEQFF. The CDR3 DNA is TGTGCCAGCAGCCCCTGGGGCAGGGAAAGCTACAATGAGCAGTTCTTC.

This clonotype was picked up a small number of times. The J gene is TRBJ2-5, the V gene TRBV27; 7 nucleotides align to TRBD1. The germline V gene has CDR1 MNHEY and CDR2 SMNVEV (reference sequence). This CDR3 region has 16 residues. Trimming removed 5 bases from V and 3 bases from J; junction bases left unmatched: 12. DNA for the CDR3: TGTGCCAGCAGTGGATTTCGACAGGGTAGGAAAGAGACCCAGTACTTC. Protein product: CASSGFRQGRKETQYF.

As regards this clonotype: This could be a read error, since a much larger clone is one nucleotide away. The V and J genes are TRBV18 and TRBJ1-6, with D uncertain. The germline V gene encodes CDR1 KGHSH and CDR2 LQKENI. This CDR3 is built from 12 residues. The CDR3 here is CASSPDNSPIHF. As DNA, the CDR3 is TGTGCCAGCTCACCAGATAATTCACCCATCCACTTT.

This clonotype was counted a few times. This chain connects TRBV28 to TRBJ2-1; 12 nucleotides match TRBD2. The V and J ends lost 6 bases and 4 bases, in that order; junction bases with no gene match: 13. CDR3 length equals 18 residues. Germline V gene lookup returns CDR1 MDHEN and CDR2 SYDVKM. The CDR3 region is CASSFPSGGGITYNEQFF. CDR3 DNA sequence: TGTGCCAGCAGCTTCCCTAGCGGGGGGGGAATAACTTACAATGAGCAGTTCTTC.

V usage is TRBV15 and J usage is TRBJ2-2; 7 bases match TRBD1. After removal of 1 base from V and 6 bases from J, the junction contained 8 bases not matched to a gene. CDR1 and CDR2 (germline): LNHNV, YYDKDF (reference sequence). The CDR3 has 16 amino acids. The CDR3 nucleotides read TGTGCCACCAGCAGAGCAACAGGGGTTTCAGCCGGGGAGCTGTTTTTT. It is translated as CATSRATGVSAGELFF.